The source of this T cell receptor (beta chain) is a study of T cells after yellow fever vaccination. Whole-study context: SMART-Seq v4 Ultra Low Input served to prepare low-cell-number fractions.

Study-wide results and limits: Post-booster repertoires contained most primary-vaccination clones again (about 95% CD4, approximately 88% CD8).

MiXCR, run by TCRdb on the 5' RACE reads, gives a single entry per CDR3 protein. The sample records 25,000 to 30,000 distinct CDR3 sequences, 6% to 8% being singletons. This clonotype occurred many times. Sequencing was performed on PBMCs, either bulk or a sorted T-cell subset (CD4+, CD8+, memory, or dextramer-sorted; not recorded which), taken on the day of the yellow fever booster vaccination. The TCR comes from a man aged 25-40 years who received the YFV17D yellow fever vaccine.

The CDR3 spells CASSSQGVETQYF. Written as DNA, the CDR3 is TGTGCCAGCAGCTCCCAGGGGGTGGAGACCCAGTACTTC. V usage is TRBV11-2 and J usage is TRBJ2-5; the match to TRBD1 covers 7 bases. The length of the CDR3 is 13 residues. Germline values: CDR1 SGHAT, CDR2 FQNNGV. V gave up 4 bases and J gave up 5 bases; unmatched junction bases: 4. The full variable domain, with the rest looked up from reference TRBV11-2 and TRBJ2-5, is EAGVAQSPRYKIIEKRQSVAFWCNPISGHATLYWYQQILGQGPKLLIQFQNNGVVDDSQLPKDRFSAERLKGVDSTLKIQPAKLEDSAVYLCASSSQGVETQYFGPGTRLLVL.